This T cell receptor (beta chain) was profiled in a study of blood T cell repertoires in COVID-19. Produced via immunoSEQ multiplex PCR; TCRdb's table is partial and in-frame only. This sample carries tens of thousands of clones, roughly 90% of them seen once, and the ten largest clones take around 3%. CDR1 KGHSH and CDR2 LQKENI come from the germline V gene. With 3 bases removed from V and 0 bases from J, the gap between germline ends came to 14 bases. The CDR3 has 16 amino acids. The chain has TRBV18 and TRBJ1-1; D may be TRBD1 (5 bases). The TCR sequence derives from a woman aged 50 to 65 with active or convalescent COVID-19. Sequencing used peripheral blood. CDR3 bases: TGTGCCAGCTCACCCGACCTACTGACAGTGAACACTGAAGCTTTCTTT. Its protein is CASSPDLLTVNTEAFF.